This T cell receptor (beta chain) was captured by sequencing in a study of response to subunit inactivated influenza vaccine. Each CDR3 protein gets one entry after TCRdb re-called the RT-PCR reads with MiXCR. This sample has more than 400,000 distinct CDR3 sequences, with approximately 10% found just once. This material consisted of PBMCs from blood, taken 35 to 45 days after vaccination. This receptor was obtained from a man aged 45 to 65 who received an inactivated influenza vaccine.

In DNA, the CDR3 is TGTGCCAGCAGCAAAGGACAGAGAAGCACAGATACGCAGTATTTT. Translating it yields CASSKGQRSTDTQYF. The rearrangement links TRBV5-4 to TRBJ2-3, with D perhaps TRBD1 (6 bases). V lost 4 bases to trimming and J lost 0 bases, with 12 bases between them. The CDR3 sequence is 15 residues long. CDR1 is SGHNT and CDR2 is YYREEE in the germline V gene (reference sequence).